These 6 T cell receptor beta chains originate from one sample sequenced in a study of beta chain features in type 1 diabetes (dated by TCRdb to the late 2010s). Libraries were made using the immunoSEQ multiplex PCR assay. The High Capacity cDNA Reverse Transcription Kit was used to reverse transcribe all of the isolated RNA, meaning that expressed TCRB transcripts were what got sequenced. TCRdb took over this immuneACCESS table, retaining in-frame rearrangements with V and J assigned. Such tables are incomplete; in checked studies, under half of the missing clones stem from an unresolved V gene, and the remainder is unexplained. This sample has about 150,000 clones in its table, and 9.2% of those were observed once. The ten biggest clones cover about 0.61% of the sample. The sample consisted of central memory CD4+ T cells from blood. The source of these receptors is a man aged 18 to 29 in good health.

The chain joins TRBV7-9 to TRBJ2-5; D is perhaps TRBD1 (7 bases). There are 11 residues in the CDR3. Trimming removed 5 bases at V and 11 bases at J, with 12 bases between. From germline, CDR1 is SEHNR and CDR2 FQNEAQ (reference sequence). CDR3 nucleotide sequence: TGTGCCAGCAGCCGCGGGGACAGACAGTACTTC. Its protein is CASSRGDRQYF.

The gene calls are TRBV23-1 and TRBJ1-2; D remains ambiguous. TRBV23-1 is annotated as an ORF whose role is uncertain. The CDR3 has 12 residues. With 4 bases removed from V and 8 bases from J, the gap between germline ends came to 11 bases. The CDR3 loop reads CASSRGKLGYTF. CDR3 bases: TGCGCCAGCAGTCGAGGTAAGCTGGGCTACACCTTC.

This clone turned up a few times. The same CDR3 arises from other DNA sequences in this sample as well. The chain carries TRBV14 and TRBJ2-5, with 10 nucleotides matching TRBD1. V gave up 1 base and J gave up 1 base; unmatched junction bases: 3. This CDR3 has 16 amino acids. Germline V gene lookup returns CDR1 SGHDN and CDR2 FVKESK. The CDR3 DNA is TGTGCCAGCAGCCAAGGGCGGACAGGGGGCCAAGAGACCCAGTACTTC. Its protein is CASSQGRTGGQETQYF.

This clone was observed a handful of times. The genes are TRBV4-1 and TRBJ2-4; maybe TRBD2 (5 bases). This CDR3 region has 18 residues. V lost 4 bases, J lost 0 bases, and 19 bases lay in between. The germline CDR1 and CDR2 sequences are MGHRA and YSYEKL. The CDR3 DNA is TGCGCCAGCAGCCCCTCCCCGGGGAATACTCTAGCCAAAAACATTCAGTACTTC. Translated, it gives CASSPSPGNTLAKNIQYF.

The chain combines TRBV6-5 with TRBJ1-5; 7 bases line up with TRBD1. The V segment lost 6 bases and the J segment 5 bases; nucleotides outside the gene matches: 4. Germline CDR1 MNHEY, CDR2 SVGAGI. This CDR3 region has 13 residues. The DNA for the CDR3 is TGTGCCAGCAGCGCCGACAGGGATCAGCCCCAGCATTTT. The encoded protein is CASSADRDQPQHF.

The chain combines TRBV7-9 with TRBJ1-6, with D tentatively TRBD1 (6 bases). Per the germline V gene, CDR1 is SEHNR and CDR2 is FQNEAQ (reference sequence). The germline V and J ends were trimmed by 5 bases and 7 bases, with 18 bases remaining between them. The CDR3 is 16 residues long. The CDR3 reads CASSQDPQGRNSPLHF. For the CDR3, the DNA is TGTGCCAGCAGCCAAGATCCACAGGGCAGAAATTCACCCCTCCACTTT.